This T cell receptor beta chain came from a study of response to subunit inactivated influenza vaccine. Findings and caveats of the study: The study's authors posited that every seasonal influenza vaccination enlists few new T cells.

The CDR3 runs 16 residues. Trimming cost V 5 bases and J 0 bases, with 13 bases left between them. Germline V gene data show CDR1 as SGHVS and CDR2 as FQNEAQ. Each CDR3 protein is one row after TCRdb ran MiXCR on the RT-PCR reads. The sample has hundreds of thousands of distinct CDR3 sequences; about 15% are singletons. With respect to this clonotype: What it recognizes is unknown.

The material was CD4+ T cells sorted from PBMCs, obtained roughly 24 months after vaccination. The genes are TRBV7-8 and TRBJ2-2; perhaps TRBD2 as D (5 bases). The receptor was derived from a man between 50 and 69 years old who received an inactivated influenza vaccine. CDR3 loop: CASSVRAVANTGELFF. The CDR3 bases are TGTGCCAGCAGCGTCCGAGCGGTTGCGAACACCGGGGAGCTGTTTTTT.